The 7 T cell receptor beta chains given below trace back to one sample, sequenced in a study of shared clonotypes between healthy human individuals. The method was immunoSEQ multiplex PCR; TCRdb's version includes in-frame clones alone and lacks a portion of them. The data contain about a million clones, about 76% of them singletons. Sequences were obtained from memory CD4+ T cells sorted from blood. Subset described: CD45RA-negative fraction. The receptors originated from a man aged 18 to 29 in good health.

The rearrangement joins TRBV19 to TRBJ2-5; D gene ambiguous. This CDR3 is built from 14 residues. Germline V gene data show CDR1 as LNHDA and CDR2 as SQIVND (reference sequence). Between the trimmed V and J ends, which lost 7 bases and 5 bases, there was a span of 17 bases. The CDR3 protein is CASTRGSRSETQYF. CDR3 sequence (DNA): TGTGCCAGTACGAGAGGCAGTAGGTCGGAGACCCAGTACTTC.

The chain couples TRBV5-4 to TRBJ1-1; 7 nucleotides agree with TRBD1. CDR3 length equals 15 residues. Per the germline V gene, CDR1 is SGHNT and CDR2 is YYREEE (reference sequence). The V gene end was trimmed by 6 bases and the J gene end by 4 bases; junction bases not matched to a gene: 12. The CDR3 coding sequence is TGTGCCAGCACCTACGCCGGGACAGTGCCCACTGAAGCTTTCTTT. Translated: CASTYAGTVPTEAFF.

Remarks on this clone: This specimen includes other DNA sequences encoding the same CDR3. The chain combines TRBV5-1 with TRBJ2-3; the match to TRBD2 covers 15 bases. Germline assignment: CDR1 SGHRS and CDR2 YFSETQ. The CDR3 spans 18 residues. V dropped 4 bases and J dropped 0; count of bases not matched to a gene: 6. The CDR3 DNA reads as TGCGCCAGCAGCGAAGGGACTAGCGGGGGGACTAGCACAGATACGCAGTATTTT. This gives the protein CASSEGTSGGTSTDTQYF.

This clone was picked up one time. The chain links TRBV27 to TRBJ1-4; D may be TRBD1 (5 bases). Trimming stripped 2 bases from V and 7 bases from J, with 11 bases between. The germline V gene encodes CDR1 MNHEY and CDR2 SMNVEV (reference sequence). The CDR3 runs to 14 residues. As DNA, the CDR3 is TGTGCCAGCAGTTTACGGGGGTGGGGTGAAAAACTGTTTTTT. As protein: CASSLRGWGEKLFF.

The chain employs TRBV6-4 and TRBJ2-3; 11 bases match TRBD2. J gave up 0 bases and V 6 bases, and 2 bases lay outside the gene matches. CDR3 length: 15 residues. CDR1 is MRHNA and CDR2 is SNTAGT in the germline V gene. CDR3 in amino acids: CASRRTSGSTDTQYF. The DNA of the CDR3 is TGTGCCAGCAGGAGGACTAGCGGGAGCACAGATACGCAGTATTTT.

CDR3 DNA sequence: TGTGCCAGCAGTTTATCGGGACCAACCCACCCAGATACGCAGTATTTT. Protein: CASSLSGPTHPDTQYF. V usage is TRBV27 and J usage is TRBJ2-3; D is possibly TRBD1 or TRBD2 (5 bases each). V lost 0 bases and J lost 4, with 14 bases in between. This CDR3 is 16 amino acids long. The V gene's germline CDR1 is MNHEY and CDR2 SMNVEV (reference sequence).

The V call is TRBV4-3, the J call TRBJ1-6, with a weak D call TRBD1 (5 bases). CDR3 length: 17 amino acids. With 0 bases removed from V and 7 bases from J, the gap between germline ends came to 16 bases. Per the germline V gene, CDR1 is LGHNA and CDR2 is YSLEER. The CDR3 DNA is TGCGCCAGCAGCCAAGATTTAGCAGGGACCGGGAATTCACCCCTCCACTTT. Translated, it gives CASSQDLAGTGNSPLHF.